This T cell receptor beta chain was documented in a study of T cells in Graves' hyperthyroidism and ophthalmopathy. There are 16 residues in the CDR3. V lost 0 bases to trimming and J lost 5 bases; unmatched junction nucleotides: 2. Germline loops: CDR1 ENHRY, CDR2 SYGVKD. From RNA transcripts, TCR beta CDR3 regions were amplified. The HTBI primer set served for first-round RT-PCR of the TCR CDR3. TCRdb processed the multiplex PCR reads anew with MiXCR; each CDR3 protein has one entry. Of approximately 600,000 distinct CDR3 sequences listed, less than 25% are singletons. Uncontrolled infection, other autoimmune disease, pregnancy or lactation led to exclusion. Together with thyroid ultrasound, orbital computed tomography, serum thyroxine and TRAb, clinical symptoms were used for diagnoses. The PBMCs had their origin in 7.5 to 10 ml of fresh peripheral blood.

This TCR was recovered from a man in his thirties or forties with Graves' ophthalmopathy. What was sequenced was blood. The chain uses TRBV10-3 and TRBJ1-6; 9 nucleotides line up with TRBD1. CDR3 region: CAISESGTGNNSPLHF. DNA for the CDR3: TGTGCCATCAGTGAGTCAGGGACAGGGAATAATTCACCCCTCCACTTT.